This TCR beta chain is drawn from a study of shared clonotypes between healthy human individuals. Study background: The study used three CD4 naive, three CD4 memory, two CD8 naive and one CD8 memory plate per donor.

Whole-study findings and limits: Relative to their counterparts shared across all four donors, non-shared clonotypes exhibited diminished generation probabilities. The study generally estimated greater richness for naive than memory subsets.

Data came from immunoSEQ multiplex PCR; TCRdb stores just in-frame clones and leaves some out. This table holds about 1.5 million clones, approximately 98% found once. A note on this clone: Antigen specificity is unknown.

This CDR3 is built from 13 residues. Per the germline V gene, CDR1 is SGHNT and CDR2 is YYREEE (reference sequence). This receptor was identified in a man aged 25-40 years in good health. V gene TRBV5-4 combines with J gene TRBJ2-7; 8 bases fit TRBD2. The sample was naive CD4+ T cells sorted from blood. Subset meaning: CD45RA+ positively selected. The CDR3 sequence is CAASGSGTLEQYF. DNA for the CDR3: TGTGCAGCAAGCGGGAGTGGAACGCTCGAGCAGTACTTC.